The 27 T cell receptor beta chains reported below all come from one sample, sequenced in a study of preoperative IRX-2 immunotherapy in early breast cancer. The treatment was: preoperative locoregional IRX-2 cytokine immunotherapy. The table came from immunoSEQ multiplex PCR; TCRdb's copy has only in-frame clones and leaves some out. The sample includes approximately 98,000 clones, 86% of them seen just once. The sample consisted of tumor tissue, taken after IRX-2 immunotherapy. The receptors here all came from a human donor with breast cancer.

This chain joins TRBV28 and TRBJ1-5; a possible D gene is TRBD1 (6 bases). The CDR3 runs 15 residues. The V end was cut by 2 bases, the J end by 1 base, with 9 bases between. Germline V lookup: CDR1 MDHEN, CDR2 SYDVKM. CDR3 nucleotides: TGTGCCAGCAGTTTAGGGGGGACAAGCAATCAGCCCCAGCATTTT. Its translation is CASSLGGTSNQPQHF.

This chain joins TRBV5-1 and TRBJ1-1; no clear D gene. Per the germline V gene, CDR1 is SGHRS and CDR2 is YFSETQ. The length of the CDR3 is 14 residues. Trimming removed 0 bases at V and 1 base at J, with 7 bases between. CDR3 nucleotides: TGCGCCAGCAGCTTGGAGGCCGGGAACACTGAAGCTTTCTTT. Translating gives CASSLEAGNTEAFF.

V is TRBV11-3 and J is TRBJ1-3, with 8 nucleotides matching TRBD1. Germline loops: CDR1 SGHNT, CDR2 YENEEA. V shed 5 bases and J 2 bases; nucleotides not matched to a gene: 8. The CDR3 sequence is 16 residues long. The CDR3 loop reads CASSAASTGAGNTIYF. For the CDR3, the DNA is TGTGCCAGCAGCGCGGCCTCGACAGGGGCTGGAAACACCATATATTTT.

The V gene is TRBV6-8, the J gene TRBJ1-2; 8 bases agree with TRBD1. The trim removed 0 bases at V and 7 bases at J, leaving 4 bases unmatched. Germline V gives CDR1 MNHGY, CDR2 SAAAGT. The CDR3 loop spans 14 amino acids. The CDR3 reads CASSYSGRGRGYTF. CDR3 DNA: TGTGCCAGCAGTTACTCTGGCAGGGGGCGTGGCTACACCTTC.

The V and J genes are TRBV19 and TRBJ2-1; D may be TRBD1 (5 bases). Germline V gives CDR1 LNHDA, CDR2 SQIVND (reference sequence). V lost 2 bases and J 4 bases, leaving 18 bases between the germline ends. This CDR3 has 17 residues. In DNA, the CDR3 is TGTGCCAGTAGTATAACAGGCACGGAGCCATTTTACAATGAGCAGTTCTTC. Encoded protein: CASSITGTEPFYNEQFF.

This chain uses TRBV11-3 with TRBJ1-1, with D hard to call. Trimming removed 5 bases at V and 0 bases at J, with 13 bases between. Looked up from germline, CDR1 is SGHNT and CDR2 is YENEEA. The CDR3 is 15 residues long. CDR3 loop: CASSPRHTMNTEAFF. CDR3 bases: TGTGCCAGCAGCCCAAGACACACCATGAACACTGAAGCTTTCTTT.

This clone was picked up one time. The CDR3 protein is CASSVAGGAVYEQFF. As DNA, the CDR3 is TGTGCCAGCAGTGTCGCCGGGGGGGCGGTCTATGAGCAGTTCTTC. The chain links TRBV25-1 to TRBJ2-1, with 8 positions matching TRBD2. V lost 4 bases, J lost 8 bases, and 10 bases stayed unmatched. The CDR3 is 15 amino acids. Germline V gene data show CDR1 as MGHDK and CDR2 as SYGVNS.

The chain couples TRBV29-1 to TRBJ2-7; TRBD1 might be the D (6 bases). V was trimmed by 6 bases and J by 3 bases, leaving 12 bases between them. The CDR3 is made up of 12 amino acids. Germline V gives CDR1 SQVTM, CDR2 ANQGSEA. The CDR3 is CSVTDRLYEQYF. DNA of the CDR3: TGCAGCGTAACGGACAGACTCTACGAGCAGTACTTC.

This clone was observed a single time. The chain links TRBV15 to TRBJ2-2, with D maybe TRBD2 (6 bases). CDR3 length: 15 residues. Trimming cost V 1 base and J 7 bases, with 13 bases left between them. Germline V CDR1 and CDR2: LNHNV, YYDKDF (reference sequence). The CDR3 DNA follows: TGTGCCACCAGCAGAGGCCGACTAGGCCTCGGGGAGCTGTTTTTT. Amino acids: CATSRGRLGLGELFF.

This clone appeared a single time. CDR3 DNA sequence: TGTGCCAGCAGCCCTGGCCGGGGCCATAATGAAAAACTGTTTTTT. Translating it yields CASSPGRGHNEKLFF. The V and J genes are TRBV7-1 and TRBJ1-4; D is perhaps TRBD1 (5 bases). TRBV7-1 is filed as an ORF, its function uncertain. V lost 5 bases to trimming and J lost 4 bases, with 14 bases between them. This CDR3 has 15 amino acids.

The V gene is TRBV6-8, the J gene TRBJ1-1; D is undetermined. Germline V gene lookup returns CDR1 MNHGY and CDR2 SAAAGT. Trimming took off 4 bases at V and 3 bases at J, with 9 bases between the two ends. This CDR3 contains 13 residues. In DNA, the CDR3 is TGTGCCAGCAGTTCCTTGATGGACACTGAAGCTTTCTTT. Protein product: CASSSLMDTEAFF.

This clone was found once. The chain links TRBV28 to TRBJ2-7, with D possibly TRBD2 on 6 matching bases. Germline CDR1 MDHEN, CDR2 SYDVKM. V lost 7 bases and J lost 2, with 12 bases in between. This CDR3 contains 13 residues. The CDR3 DNA sequence: TGTGCCAGCATGGAGGGCGGAGCCTACGAGCAGTACTTC. It is translated as CASMEGGAYEQYF.

This chain connects TRBV23-1 to TRBJ1-5; D is possibly TRBD1 (6 bases). TRBV23-1 belongs to the ORF category, with a function that is uncertain. The CDR3 runs 15 residues. The V gene lost 6 bases and the J gene lost 6 bases, with 18 bases spanning the gap. The CDR3, as DNA: TGCGCCAGCAGCCAAGATCGGGGGGGCCCTCAGCCCCAGCATTTT. This sequence encodes CASSQDRGGPQPQHF.

CDR3 DNA: TGTGCCAGCAGTGCAGGGCGCAATGAGCAGTTCTTC. It specifies CASSAGRNEQFF. The chain carries TRBV6-8 and TRBJ2-1; D perhaps matches TRBD1 (5 bases). CDR1 and CDR2 from the germline V gene are MNHGY and SAAAGT. V was clipped by 5 bases and J by 6 bases, with 8 bases between them. The CDR3 consists of 12 residues.

This rearrangement joins TRBV18 to TRBJ1-1, with D uncertain. Per germline, CDR1 KGHSH and CDR2 LQKENI. This CDR3 comprises 12 residues. Trimming removed 3 bases from V and 1 base from J, with 3 bases in between. The CDR3 DNA sequence: TGTGCCAGCTCACCCGGGAACACTGAAGCTTTCTTT. Its protein product is CASSPGNTEAFF.

The V gene is TRBV7-7, the J gene TRBJ1-5, with a possible D match to TRBD1 (5 bases). The CDR3 loop spans 15 amino acids. CDR1 and CDR2 from the germline V gene are SSHAT and FNYEAQ (reference sequence). V lost 2 bases, J lost 1 base, and 9 bases lay in between. The DNA for the CDR3 is TGTGCCAGCAGCTTACAGGGTTTGAGCAATCAGCCCCAGCATTTT. Protein sequence: CASSLQGLSNQPQHF.

This clone was observed once. The chain has TRBV30 and TRBJ1-1; D may be TRBD1 (5 bases). The germline gives CDR1 GTSNPN, CDR2 SVGIG (reference sequence). This CDR3 comprises 14 residues. V shed 0 bases and J shed 7 bases, with 15 bases lying between them. Here the CDR3 reads CAWSVFPDGGEAFF. For the CDR3, the DNA is TGTGCCTGGAGTGTATTCCCTGATGGGGGTGAAGCTTTCTTT. Based on the CDR3 plus reference TRBV30 and TRBJ1-1, the full variable domain is SQTIHQWPATLVQPVGSPLSLECTVEGTSNPNLYWYRQAAGRGLQLLFYSVGIGQISSEVPQNLSASRPQDRQFILSSKKLLLSDSGFYLCAWSVFPDGGEAFFGQGTRLTVV.

This chain connects TRBV19 to TRBJ2-7; 9 positions match TRBD1. V lost 6 bases, J lost 2 bases, and 5 bases stayed unmatched. The CDR3 loop spans 14 amino acids. Germline V gene lookup returns CDR1 LNHDA and CDR2 SQIVND (reference sequence). CDR3 protein: CASRAGTGPYEQYF. The CDR3, as DNA: TGTGCCAGTAGAGCCGGGACAGGGCCCTACGAGCAGTACTTC.

The J gene is TRBJ2-3, the V gene TRBV30; 9 bases fit TRBD2. The CDR3 runs 13 residues. J was trimmed by 3 bases and V by 8 bases; bases with no gene match: 6. Germline values: CDR1 GTSNPN, CDR2 SVGIG (reference sequence). CDR3 nucleotides: TGTGCCCGGGCTAGCGGGACAACAGATACGCAGTATTTT. Amino acids: CARASGTTDTQYF. Filled out from reference TRBV30 and TRBJ2-3, the complete variable domain reads SQTIHQWPATLVQPVGSPLSLECTVEGTSNPNLYWYRQAAGRGLQLLFYSVGIGQISSEVPQNLSASRPQDRQFILSSKKLLLSDSGFYLCARASGTTDTQYFGPGTRLTVL.

CDR3 residues: CASTHKRGTSGLYEQYF. The CDR3 bases are TGCGCCAGCACCCACAAGAGGGGGACTAGCGGGTTATACGAGCAGTACTTC. The chain recombines TRBV10-2 with TRBJ2-7; 12 positions match TRBD2. J was trimmed by 4 bases and V by 7 bases; bases with no gene match: 14. In germline, CDR1 is WSHSY, CDR2 SAAADI. The CDR3 is 17 amino acids.

The rearrangement joins TRBV29-1 to TRBJ2-1; no definite D call. CDR3 length: 14 amino acids. The V gene lost 2 bases and the J gene lost 0 bases, with 8 bases spanning the gap. Germline values: CDR1 SQVTM, CDR2 ANQGSEA. The CDR3 spells CSVEKGSSYNEQFF. CDR3 bases: TGCAGCGTTGAAAAGGGCAGCTCCTACAATGAGCAGTTCTTC.

This chain uses TRBV5-1 with TRBJ2-7; 7 bases map to TRBD2. Germline V gene sequence: CDR1 SGHRS, CDR2 YFSETQ. The CDR3 spans 14 residues. J lost 0 bases, V lost 4 bases, and 4 bases had no gene match. The CDR3 here is CASSPGTNSYEQYF. The CDR3 DNA reads TGCGCCAGCAGCCCAGGGACTAACTCCTACGAGCAGTACTTC.

V usage is TRBV23-1 and J usage is TRBJ2-2, with 9 bases matching TRBD1. TRBV23-1 is classed as an ORF, of uncertain function. The trim removed 6 bases at V and 5 bases at J, leaving 10 bases unmatched. The CDR3 has 16 residues. The CDR3 sequence: CASSQAGQGRTGELFF. CDR3 DNA: TGCGCCAGCAGCCAGGCCGGACAGGGGAGGACCGGGGAGCTGTTTTTT.

The rearrangement links TRBV7-7 to TRBJ1-5, with TRBD1 as a possible D gene (6 bases). The CDR3 has 14 residues. The germline V gene has CDR1 SSHAT and CDR2 FNYEAQ (reference sequence). The germline V and J ends were trimmed by 5 bases and 8 bases, with 16 bases remaining between them. As DNA, the CDR3 is TGTGCCAGCAGCCTAGGGGGGGGACCTGAGCCCCAGCATTTT. Residues: CASSLGGGPEPQHF.

This clone was observed once. This rearrangement joins TRBV30 to TRBJ1-3, with 7 positions matching TRBD1. Unmatched junction bases numbered 2, after V lost 3 bases and J lost 0 bases. The germline V gene encodes CDR1 GTSNPN and CDR2 SVGIG (reference sequence). The CDR3 extends over 14 amino acids. The CDR3 DNA sequence: TGTGCCTGGAGCGGGACAGTCTCTGGAAACACCATATATTTT. Translated, it gives CAWSGTVSGNTIYF. The complete variable domain, with remaining parts taken from reference TRBV30 and TRBJ1-3, reads SQTIHQWPATLVQPVGSPLSLECTVEGTSNPNLYWYRQAAGRGLQLLFYSVGIGQISSEVPQNLSASRPQDRQFILSSKKLLLSDSGFYLCAWSGTVSGNTIYFGEGSWLTVV.

This chain links TRBV6-8 with TRBJ2-1; maybe TRBD1 (6 bases). V was shortened by 10 bases and J by 6 bases, with 19 bases between the two germline ends. This CDR3 has 14 amino acids. Germline V gives CDR1 MNHGY, CDR2 SAAAGT. This CDR3 reads CAIRGSGGTNEQFF. The CDR3 nucleotides are TGTGCCATCAGGGGCAGCGGAGGAACCAATGAGCAGTTCTTC.

The CDR3 is CASSLEGQGVGSPLHF. For the CDR3, the DNA is TGTGCCAGCAGCTTAGAGGGGCAGGGGGTAGGTTCACCCCTCCACTTT. The chain employs TRBV7-6 and TRBJ1-6, with 7 bases matching TRBD1. The CDR3 covers 16 residues. Germline CDR1 reads SGHVS; CDR2 reads FNYEAQ. The ends lost 1 base at V and 9 bases at J; junction bases unmatched: 9.